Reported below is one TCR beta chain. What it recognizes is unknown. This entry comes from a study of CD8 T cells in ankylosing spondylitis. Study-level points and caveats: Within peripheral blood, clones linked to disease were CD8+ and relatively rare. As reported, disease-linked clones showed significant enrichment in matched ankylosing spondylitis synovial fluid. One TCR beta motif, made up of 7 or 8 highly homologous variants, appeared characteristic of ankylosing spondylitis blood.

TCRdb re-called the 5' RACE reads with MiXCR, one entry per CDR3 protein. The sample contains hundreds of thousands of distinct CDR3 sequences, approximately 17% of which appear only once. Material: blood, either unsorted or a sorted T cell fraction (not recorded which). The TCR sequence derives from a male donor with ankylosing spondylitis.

The CDR3 bases are TGTGCCTGGATCGGCGGGGCTAATACCGGGGAGCTGTTTTTT. Translated, it gives CAWIGGANTGELFF. This sequence joins TRBV30 and TRBJ2-2; the D gene is possibly TRBD2 (6 bases). The CDR3 consists of 14 residues. Germline V CDR1 and CDR2: GTSNPN, SVGIG (reference sequence). With 4 bases removed from V and 5 bases from J, the gap between germline ends came to 14 bases. Full variable domain (outside the CDR3, taken from reference TRBV30 and TRBJ2-2): SQTIHQWPATLVQPVGSPLSLECTVEGTSNPNLYWYRQAAGRGLQLLFYSVGIGQISSEVPQNLSASRPQDRQFILSSKKLLLSDSGFYLCAWIGGANTGELFFGEGSRLTVL.